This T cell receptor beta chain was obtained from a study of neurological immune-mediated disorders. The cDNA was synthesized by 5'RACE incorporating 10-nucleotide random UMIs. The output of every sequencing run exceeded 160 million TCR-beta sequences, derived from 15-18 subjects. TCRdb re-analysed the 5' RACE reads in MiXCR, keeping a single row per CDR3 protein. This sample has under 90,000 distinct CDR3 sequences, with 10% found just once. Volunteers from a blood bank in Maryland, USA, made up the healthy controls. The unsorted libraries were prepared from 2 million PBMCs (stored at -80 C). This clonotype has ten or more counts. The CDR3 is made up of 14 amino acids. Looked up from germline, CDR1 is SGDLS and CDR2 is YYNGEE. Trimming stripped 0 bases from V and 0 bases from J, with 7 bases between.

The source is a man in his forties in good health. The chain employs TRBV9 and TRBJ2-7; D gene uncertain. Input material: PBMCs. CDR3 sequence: CASSVAPRSYEQYF. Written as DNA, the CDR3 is TGTGCCAGCAGCGTAGCCCCCCGCTCCTACGAGCAGTACTTC.